One sample yielded the 23 T cell receptor beta chains listed below, sequenced in a study of glioma-infiltrating T cells after dendritic cell vaccination. Measured with immunoSEQ multiplex PCR; TCRdb has only the in-frame clones, and not every one. The sample shows fewer than 50,000 clones, approximately 82% of them seen only once. The specimen comprised blood, sampled before dendritic cell vaccination. The receptor source for this set is a human donor with glioblastoma.

In DNA, the CDR3 is TGCAGCGTTGAAGTGGACTGGACCATATATTTT. Its protein is CSVEVDWTIYF. The chain combines TRBV29-1 with TRBJ1-3; D gene unclear. With 1 base removed from V and 10 bases from J, the gap between germline ends came to 8 bases. The length of the CDR3 is 11 residues. Per the germline V gene, CDR1 is SQVTM and CDR2 is ANQGSEA.

The chain employs TRBV7-9 and TRBJ2-7; TRBD1 matches at 9 bases. Per the germline V gene, CDR1 is SEHNR and CDR2 is FQNEAQ (reference sequence). This CDR3 comprises 16 residues. V gave up 5 bases and J gave up 0 bases; unmatched junction bases: 8. Here the CDR3 DNA reads TGTGCCAGCAGCCCGGGGACAGGGCCTGCCTCCTACGAGCAGTACTTC. Residues: CASSPGTGPASYEQYF.

V is TRBV27 and J is TRBJ1-2, with 7 bases lining up with TRBD1. This CDR3 region has 14 residues. Germline-derived CDR1 and CDR2 are MNHEY and SMNVEV (reference sequence). J was trimmed by 4 bases and V by 0 bases; bases with no gene match: 2. Here the CDR3 DNA reads TGTGCCAGCAGTTTATCGGGACAGCGCTATGGCTACACCTTC. Translating gives CASSLSGQRYGYTF.

This chain joins TRBV5-1 and TRBJ1-2, with a possible D match to TRBD1 (6 bases). V was trimmed by 3 bases and J by 4 bases, leaving 19 bases between them. This CDR3 region has 16 residues. Germline assignment: CDR1 SGHRS and CDR2 YFSETQ. For the CDR3, the DNA is TGCGCCAGCAGCTCCTCATCGGACAGCGGCGTCTATGGCTACACCTTC. This translates into CASSSSSDSGVYGYTF.

This chain links TRBV7-8 with TRBJ2-7; no reliable D call. The length of the CDR3 is 11 residues. The germline V and J ends were trimmed by 3 bases and 3 bases, with 3 bases remaining between them. Germline CDR1 SGHVS, CDR2 FQNEAQ. As DNA, the CDR3 is TGTGCCAGCAGCTTCAGCTACGAGCAGTACTTC. As protein: CASSFSYEQYF.

The chain uses TRBV5-1 and TRBJ2-7; perhaps TRBD2 as D (6 bases). Looked up from germline, CDR1 is SGHRS and CDR2 is YFSETQ. V lost 4 bases and J lost 4, with 12 bases in between. CDR3 length: 13 residues. The CDR3 DNA reads TGCGCCAGCAGCGGGGACTTACAATACGAGCAGTACTTC. Translating it yields CASSGDLQYEQYF.

This clone has just a few counts. This chain uses TRBV11-2 with TRBJ2-7, with 8 nucleotides matching TRBD1. V lost 6 bases to trimming and J lost 5 bases; unmatched junction nucleotides: 9. There are 14 residues in the CDR3. Germline CDR1 and CDR2: SGHAT and FQNNGV. The CDR3 sequence: CASRSIRGRNEQYF. CDR3 bases: TGTGCCAGCAGATCAATCAGGGGGCGCAACGAGCAGTACTTC.

The chain recombines TRBV1 with TRBJ2-2; no DNA check was done on the table's D call, TRBD1. TRBV1 constitutes a pseudogene. CDR3 length: 19 amino acids. The DNA of the CDR3 is TGCACCAGCAGCCAGTACAGGTTTAGCCCTTTGGCGAACACCGGGGAGCTGTTTTTT. Its translation is CTSSQYRFSPLANTGELFF.

Regarding this clone: One end of the junction does not line up with germline, which may come from a read error. The rearrangement joins TRBV7-2 to TRBJ2-1, with 7 positions matching TRBD1. The germline CDR1 and CDR2 sequences are SGHTA and FQGNSA. The CDR3 covers 17 residues. The CDR3 here is CASTLYPGQNSYNEQFF. The CDR3 DNA reads as TGTGCCAGCACCTTATACCCGGGACAGAACTCCTACAATGAGCAGTTCTTC.

The gene calls are TRBV25-1 and TRBJ1-2; D remains ambiguous. The V end lost 1 base, the J end lost 8 bases, and 14 bases lay between the germline ends. The CDR3 is 14 residues long. Germline values: CDR1 MGHDK, CDR2 SYGVNS. The CDR3 is CASSEWRLVGGYTF. In DNA form, the CDR3 reads TGTGCCAGCAGTGAATGGAGACTCGTTGGGGGCTACACCTTC.

This clone is a singleton in its sample. The chain joins TRBV9 to TRBJ2-1; TRBD1 matches at 9 bases. The CDR3 covers 16 residues. The germline CDR1 and CDR2 sequences are SGDLS and YYNGEE. Trimming took 3 bases from V and 6 from J; bases not matched to a gene: 10. The DNA of the CDR3 is TGTGCCAGCAGCGGGGACAGGGTTGGGATAGGCAATGAGCAGTTCTTC. Protein product: CASSGDRVGIGNEQFF.

The chain couples TRBV7-9 to TRBJ1-1, with TRBD1 matching over 7 bases. The CDR3 runs 14 residues. Germline assignment: CDR1 SEHNR and CDR2 FQNEAQ (reference sequence). J was trimmed by 10 bases and V by 1 base; bases with no gene match: 9. Here the CDR3 DNA reads TGTGCCAGCAGCTTAGAAGGGGGCGATGGCGCAGCTTTCTTT. This translates into CASSLEGGDGAAFF.

The rearrangement joins TRBV14 to TRBJ2-1; TRBD2 agrees at 9 bases. The CDR3 spans 18 residues. V shed 0 bases, J shed 5 bases, and the junction held 11 bases outside the gene matches. Germline CDR1 SGHDN, CDR2 FVKESK. CDR3 residues: CASSQDRPGAGGDNEQFF. As DNA, the CDR3 is TGTGCCAGCAGCCAAGATCGTCCGGGAGCGGGGGGCGACAATGAGCAGTTCTTC.

The chain links TRBV11-3 to TRBJ1-1; D is undetermined. V was shortened by 4 bases and J by 7 bases, with 10 bases between the two germline ends. Germline CDR1 is SGHNT and CDR2 is YENEEA. The CDR3 sequence is 12 residues long. The CDR3 is CASSSYSIEAFF. The CDR3 region has the DNA TGTGCCAGCAGCTCCTACAGTATTGAAGCTTTCTTT.

With respect to this clone: An end of the junction does not agree with germline; a read error may underlie this. This rearrangement joins TRBV28 to TRBJ1-6, with 10 bases fitting TRBD1. Germline V gene lookup returns CDR1 MDHEN and CDR2 SYDVKM. The CDR3 runs to 14 residues. DNA of the CDR3: TGTGCCAACAGTGTCCGGGACAGGGGATCACCCCTCCACTTT. Translated, it gives CANSVRDRGSPLHF.

This clone appeared a few times. This rearrangement joins TRBV10-3 to TRBJ1-3, with unresolved D. Trimming stripped 6 bases from V and 0 bases from J, with 9 bases between. Germline V gene lookup returns CDR1 ENHRY and CDR2 SYGVKD. CDR3 length: 14 amino acids. CDR3 protein: CAISPVSSGNTIYF. CDR3 in DNA: TGTGCCATCAGCCCGGTGTCCTCTGGAAACACCATATATTTT.

The sample holds one count of this clone. The chain combines TRBV30 with TRBJ2-3; maybe TRBD1 (6 bases). The CDR3 has 11 residues. Per the germline V gene, CDR1 is GTSNPN and CDR2 is SVGIG (reference sequence). Trimming stripped 7 bases from V and 10 bases from J, with 15 bases between. CDR3: CASTPQGAQYF. The CDR3 DNA is TGTGCCTCCACACCACAGGGAGCGCAGTATTTT.

Turning to this clone: An end of the junction does not agree with germline; a read error may underlie this. Other DNA sequences from this sample encode an identical CDR3 as well. The chain links TRBV7-7 to TRBJ2-5; TRBD1 agrees at 8 bases. This CDR3 contains 15 residues. Germline V gives CDR1 SSHAT, CDR2 FNYEAQ (reference sequence). The CDR3 here is CASSLAGTGQETQYF. The CDR3 DNA follows: TGTGCTAGCAGCTTAGCTGGGACAGGCCAAGAGACCCAGTACTTC.

The genes are TRBV5-5 and TRBJ2-2; 8 bases match TRBD1. The CDR3 sequence is 15 residues long. The V gene end was trimmed by 2 bases and the J gene end by 6 bases; junction bases not matched to a gene: 6. CDR1 is SGHKS, CDR2 YYEKEE, per germline (reference sequence). The chain's CDR3 is CASSFDRGYAGELFF. The CDR3 nucleotides are TGTGCCAGCAGCTTCGACAGGGGATACGCCGGGGAGCTGTTTTTT. Full variable domain (missing parts from reference TRBV5-5 and TRBJ2-2): DAGVTQSPTHLIKTRGQQVTLRCSPISGHKSVSWYQQVLGQGPQFIFQYYEKEERGRGNFPDRFSARQFPNYSSELNVNALLLGDSALYLCASSFDRGYAGELFFGEGSRLTVL.

V and J are TRBV30 and TRBJ2-5, with 9 bases aligning to TRBD1. The J call may be incorrect, as the DNA end agrees better with TRBJ2-7. Germline V CDR1 and CDR2: GTSNPN, SVGIG (reference sequence). This CDR3 has 15 residues. The CDR3 spells CAWSAGHRGRNEQYF. CDR3 bases: TGTGCCTGGAGTGCTGGGCACAGGGGGCGCAACGAGCAGTACTTC.

This chain joins TRBV5-1 and TRBJ2-1; tentative D call: TRBD2 (6 bases). This CDR3 region has 15 residues. CDR1 and CDR2 (germline): SGHRS, YFSETQ. Trimming shortened V by 6 bases and J by 8 bases, and 21 bases separated the two germline ends. CDR3 DNA sequence: TGCGCCAGCAACCCACGGAGGGGCTCGGATCATGAGCAGTTCTTC. Protein sequence: CASNPRRGSDHEQFF.

The chain carries TRBV6-5 and TRBJ2-7, with 8 bases fitting TRBD1. This CDR3 is built from 14 residues. V was clipped by 7 bases and J by 4 bases; unmatched bases: 9. Germline V gene data show CDR1 as MNHEY and CDR2 as SVGAGI. The CDR3 DNA is TGTGCCAGCACCCAGGACAGGGCAATTTACGAGCAGTACTTC. Its translation is CASTQDRAIYEQYF.

In regard to this clone: Other DNA sequences in this sample translate to the same CDR3. V gene TRBV18 combines with J gene TRBJ1-1, with D maybe TRBD1 (5 bases). V lost 3 bases and J lost 5, with 10 bases in between. The CDR3 sequence is 13 residues long. Germline CDR1 KGHSH, CDR2 LQKENI. CDR3 DNA: TGTGCCAGCTCACCGCAGGGAGGGACTGAAGCTTTCTTT. Residues: CASSPQGGTEAFF. Full variable domain (rest looked up from reference TRBV18 and TRBJ1-1): NAGVMQNPRHLVRRRGQEARLRCSPMKGHSHVYWYRQLPEEGLKFMVYLQKENIIDESGMPKERFSAEFPKEGPSILRIQQVVRGDSAAYFCASSPQGGTEAFFGQGTRLTVV.